One sample yielded the 19 T cell receptor beta chains listed below, sequenced in a study of shared clonotypes between healthy human individuals. Assay used: immunoSEQ multiplex PCR; TCRdb lists only in-frame clones, some missing. This sample has 450,000 to 600,000 clones, with around 80% found just once. Material: PBMCs. The receptors here all came from a woman between 40 and 50 years old in good health. Some clones in this sample may be carry-over from other donors' samples.

This clone has at least ten counts. The chain has TRBV19 and TRBJ2-5; the D is unclear. Germline CDR1 and CDR2: LNHDA and SQIVND (reference sequence). The CDR3 sequence is 13 residues long. Trimming shortened V by 7 bases and J by 4 bases, and 13 bases separated the two germline ends. CDR3 in DNA: TGTGCCAGTACCGATGTCCCAGGAGAGACCCAGTACTTC. Protein product: CASTDVPGETQYF.

The chain joins TRBV7-2 to TRBJ2-4, with 7 positions matching TRBD1. The CDR3 is 12 amino acids. The germline V gene encodes CDR1 SGHTA and CDR2 FQGNSA. The trim removed 5 bases at V and 11 bases at J, leaving 6 bases unmatched. The CDR3 DNA is TGTGCCAGCAGCCAGGACCAGGGGGTTCAGTACTTC. Amino acid sequence: CASSQDQGVQYF. Supplemented by reference TRBV7-2 and TRBJ2-4, the full variable domain reads GAGVSQSPSNKVTEKGKDVELRCDPISGHTALYWYRQSLGQGLEFLIYFQGNSAPDKSGLPSDRFSAERTGGSVSTLTIQRTQQEDSAVYLCASSQDQGVQYFGAGTRLSVL.

This clone occurred many times. V gene TRBV4-1 combines with J gene TRBJ2-1, with 9 nucleotides matching TRBD2. CDR1 is MGHRA and CDR2 is YSYEKL in the germline V gene. The CDR3 has 15 amino acids. With 6 bases clipped from V and 0 bases from J, the junction kept 3 bases outside the gene matches. This chain's CDR3 is CASRFSGSSYNEQFF. CDR3 nucleotide sequence: TGCGCCAGCAGGTTTAGCGGGAGCTCCTACAATGAGCAGTTCTTC.

This clone has a handful of counts. The chain carries TRBV2 and TRBJ2-2; weak D call: TRBD1 (6 bases). The CDR3 runs to 17 residues. Trimming shortened V by 0 bases and J by 3 bases, and 14 bases separated the two germline ends. Germline-derived CDR1 and CDR2 are SNHLY and FYNNEI. The CDR3 loop is CASSEALRAGDTGELFF. The CDR3 coding sequence is TGTGCCAGCAGTGAAGCGCTTCGGGCAGGGGACACCGGGGAGCTGTTTTTT.

V and J are TRBV2 and TRBJ2-7; D is uncertain. The germline V gene encodes CDR1 SNHLY and CDR2 FYNNEI. V dropped 4 bases and J dropped 3 bases, with 10 bases sitting between them. This CDR3 is built from 13 residues. CDR3 coding DNA: TGTGCCAGCAGTGCCACCAGAGGCTACGAGCAGTACTTC. Amino acids: CASSATRGYEQYF.

The chain carries TRBV5-1 and TRBJ2-7; tentatively, D is TRBD1 or TRBD2 (5 bases each). In germline, CDR1 is SGHRS, CDR2 YFSETQ. The ends were cut back, 0 bases at V and 4 bases at J, with 11 bases in the middle. The CDR3 sequence is 14 residues long. The chain's CDR3 is CASSLAVGEYEQYF. CDR3 coding DNA: TGCGCCAGCAGCTTGGCCGTAGGGGAGTACGAGCAGTACTTC.

The chain employs TRBV5-1 and TRBJ2-5; D may match TRBD1 or TRBD2 (5 bases each). Germline V gives CDR1 SGHRS, CDR2 YFSETQ. V was cut by 4 bases and J by 5 bases, with 15 bases left in between. This CDR3 is built from 14 residues. CDR3 sequence (DNA): TGCGCCAGCAGCCCCTTACGGGGCAGTGAGACCCAGTACTTC. Translating gives CASSPLRGSETQYF.

This clone occurred once. The rearrangement joins TRBV21-1 to TRBJ1-5. TRBV21-1 is noted as a pseudogene. CDR3 length equals 16 residues. The CDR3 region is CASSRRWIRCNQPQHF. In DNA, the CDR3 is TGTGCCAGCAGCCGGAGGTGGATTCGGTGCAATCAGCCCCAGCATTTT.

The genes are TRBV5-1 and TRBJ2-3; 7 nucleotides line up with TRBD2. The ends lost 5 bases at V and 2 bases at J; junction bases unmatched: 5. CDR1 and CDR2 (germline): SGHRS, YFSETQ. The CDR3 has 14 residues. This CDR3 is CASRGSGATDTQYF. The CDR3 DNA is TGCGCCAGCAGGGGGAGCGGGGCCACAGATACGCAGTATTTT.

As regards this clone: The same CDR3 is also encoded by other DNA sequences in this sample. The V call is TRBV19, the J call TRBJ2-5, with 7 bases matching TRBD1. CDR1 is LNHDA and CDR2 is SQIVND in the germline V gene (reference sequence). The J segment lost 2 bases and the V segment lost 4 bases, leaving 1 base of the junction unmatched. CDR3 size: 13 residues. The CDR3 DNA reads as TGTGCCAGTAGTACGGACAGGCAAGAGACCCAGTACTTC. This codes for CASSTDRQETQYF.

The V call is TRBV18, the J call TRBJ2-5, with D tentatively TRBD1 (7 bases). Germline V gives CDR1 KGHSH, CDR2 LQKENI. The CDR3 totals 13 residues. V was clipped by 5 bases and J by 4 bases, with 11 bases between them. CDR3 sequence: CASSAGGRETQYF. In DNA, the CDR3 is TGTGCCAGCTCAGCAGGGGGGCGAGAGACCCAGTACTTC. Variable domain in full (rest from reference TRBV18 and TRBJ2-5): NAGVMQNPRHLVRRRGQEARLRCSPMKGHSHVYWYRQLPEEGLKFMVYLQKENIIDESGMPKERFSAEFPKEGPSILRIQQVVRGDSAAYFCASSAGGRETQYFGPGTRLLVL.

The chain combines TRBV10-2 with TRBJ2-3; 8 nucleotides match TRBD2. CDR1 and CDR2 from the germline V gene are WSHSY and SAAADI. This CDR3 contains 15 residues. V shed 3 bases, J shed 2 bases, and the junction held 4 bases outside the gene matches. The CDR3 DNA reads as TGCGCCAGCAGTGATAGCGGGGATATCACAGATACGCAGTATTTT. Its translation: CASSDSGDITDTQYF.

The V gene is TRBV5-4, the J gene TRBJ2-5, with D possibly matching TRBD1 (7 bases). This CDR3 has 14 residues. Germline assignment: CDR1 SGHNT and CDR2 YYREEE (reference sequence). The V end lost 5 bases, the J end lost 4 bases, and 15 bases lay between the germline ends. In DNA, the CDR3 is TGTGCCAGCAGGCACGGACAGGAGGGAGAGACCCAGTACTTC. It specifies CASRHGQEGETQYF.

This clone was observed once. The V and J genes are TRBV18 and TRBJ1-2; D not resolved. The CDR3 runs 14 residues. The V end lost 0 bases, the J end lost 7 bases, and 12 bases lay between the germline ends. CDR1 is KGHSH, CDR2 LQKENI, per germline. The DNA of the CDR3 is TGTGCCAGCTCACCACCGGCGAGGGTTCCTGGCTACACCTTC. Amino acids: CASSPPARVPGYTF.

This clone was picked up many times. The rearrangement links TRBV5-1 to TRBJ1-1; D may be TRBD1 (5 bases). Trimming removed 0 bases from V and 4 bases from J, with 13 bases in between. Germline lookup yields CDR1 SGHRS and CDR2 YFSETQ. The CDR3 is made up of 15 amino acids. For the CDR3, the DNA is TGCGCCAGCAGCTTGGATCCAGGGTTAGTCACTGAAGCTTTCTTT. Protein: CASSLDPGLVTEAFF.

This clone was seen ten or more times. The chain recombines TRBV7-9 with TRBJ1-3; a weak D match, TRBD1 (5 bases). Germline CDR1 reads SEHNR; CDR2 reads FQNEAQ (reference sequence). With 1 base removed from V and 0 bases from J, the gap between germline ends came to 13 bases. The CDR3 has 17 amino acids. The CDR3 protein is CASSLVKRGRSGNTIYF. The CDR3 coding sequence is TGTGCCAGCAGCTTAGTAAAAAGGGGACGCTCTGGAAACACCATATATTTT.

The gene calls are TRBV30 and TRBJ1-3; TRBD1 might be the D (5 bases). Germline V CDR1 and CDR2: GTSNPN, SVGIG (reference sequence). The CDR3 covers 12 residues. V was trimmed by 5 bases and J by 4 bases, leaving 9 bases between them. The CDR3 nucleotides are TGTGCCTGGGGGGCTGGAGGAAACACCATATATTTT. Translating it yields CAWGAGGNTIYF. Filled out from reference TRBV30 and TRBJ1-3, the complete variable domain reads SQTIHQWPATLVQPVGSPLSLECTVEGTSNPNLYWYRQAAGRGLQLLFYSVGIGQISSEVPQNLSASRPQDRQFILSSKKLLLSDSGFYLCAWGAGGNTIYFGEGSWLTVV.

This clone was seen only a few times. The chain couples TRBV7-9 to TRBJ2-7; D is undetermined. Germline CDR1 and CDR2: SEHNR and FQNEAQ (reference sequence). The V and J ends lost 3 bases and 6 bases respectively, with 15 bases between them. The CDR3 extends over 14 amino acids. The DNA of the CDR3 is TGTGCCAGCAGCTTGCCGTCCGGCAATTCCGAGCAGTACTTC. Amino acid sequence: CASSLPSGNSEQYF.

The chain joins TRBV5-6 to TRBJ1-4, with D tentatively TRBD1 (6 bases). Germline V CDR1 and CDR2: SGHDT, YYEEEE. Trimming cost V 2 bases and J 2 bases, with 16 bases left between them. This CDR3 is 17 amino acids long. In DNA form, the CDR3 reads TGTGCCAGCAGCTTCTTGGATTGGGACAACACTAATGAAAAACTGTTTTTT. As protein: CASSFLDWDNTNEKLFF.